The entry that follows covers one T cell receptor beta chain sequence. V lost 6 bases, J lost 3 bases, and 4 bases stayed unmatched. Germline V lookup: CDR1 MNHEY, CDR2 SMNVEV (reference sequence). CDR3 length equals 14 residues. This specimen comes from a study of blood T cell repertoires in COVID-19. Study context: Samples of COVID-19 (acute and convalescent) were obtained from the United States, Italy and Spain. PBMCs, B-cell-depleted T cells, or T cells were the source of the cDNA or gDNA that made up the material.

Methods used by the authors: Counts of nucleated cells, estimated from reference gene primer amplification, were obtained. Here immunoSEQ multiplex PCR was the method, and the copy in TCRdb shows in-frame clones only, minus some. V and J calls and clone size are copied from that table; D and trimming were computed from the DNA. There are roughly 200,000 clones in the sample; approximately 85% occur only once, and about 5.1% lies in the top ten. Sequencing was done on a sample of peripheral blood. This receptor was obtained from a woman aged 70-85 years with active or convalescent COVID-19. V and J are TRBV27 and TRBJ1-5; the match to TRBD1 covers 8 bases. CDR3 nucleotides: TGTGCCAGCAGAGGACAGGGCCTCAATCAGCCCCAGCATTTT. The encoded protein is CASRGQGLNQPQHF.